This T cell receptor beta chain was sequenced in a study of CD8 T cells in ankylosing spondylitis. The length of the CDR3 is 16 residues. Germline CDR1 and CDR2: SGHNT and YYREEE (reference sequence). Libraries of TCR beta came from quantitative 5'-RACE with molecular barcodes. Each CDR3 protein gets one entry after TCRdb re-called the 5' RACE reads with MiXCR. Of several thousand distinct CDR3 sequences in the sample, more than 8% were seen once. V gene TRBV5-4 combines with J gene TRBJ2-7, with 8 positions matching TRBD2. The sequence came from a male donor with ankylosing spondylitis or in good health (not recorded which). The sequencing input was blood, either unsorted or a sorted T cell fraction (not recorded which). The CDR3 loop reads CATSPAGGGIPYEQYV. For the CDR3, the DNA is TGTGCCACCAGCCCGGCCGGCGGGGGGATTCCCTACGAGCAGTACGTC.